These 22 T cell receptor beta chains were all obtained from the same sample, sequenced in a study of T cell responses to AZD1222 COVID-19 vaccine. TCRdb's table, derived via immunoSEQ multiplex PCR, lists solely in-frame clones and lacks some. The sample lists some 120,000 clones, approximately 89% occurring once. This material consisted of peripheral blood, taken on day 0 of AZD1222 vaccination. The source is an adult in good health.

This clone was seen a handful of times. This rearrangement joins TRBV9 to TRBJ1-6; D perhaps matches TRBD1 (6 bases). CDR3 length equals 17 residues. Germline V lookup: CDR1 SGDLS, CDR2 YYNGEE. Trimming took 0 bases from V and 8 from J, leaving 18 bases between them. CDR3 residues: CASSVGPGTRSDSPLHF. DNA for the CDR3: TGTGCCAGCAGCGTAGGTCCCGGGACAAGGTCGGATTCACCCCTCCACTTT.

The chain employs TRBV4-2 and TRBJ1-1; D gene uncertain. Germline CDR1 reads LGHNA; CDR2 reads YNFKEQ. The CDR3 spans 12 residues. Trimming shortened V by 0 bases and J by 11 bases, and 10 bases separated the two germline ends. CDR3 protein: CASSQEGPVAFF. The CDR3 region has the DNA TGTGCCAGCAGCCAAGAAGGCCCTGTTGCTTTCTTT.

A single count supports this clone. The chain links TRBV28 to TRBJ2-7; possible D gene TRBD1, 6 bases. The CDR3 extends over 15 amino acids. Germline assignment: CDR1 MDHEN and CDR2 SYDVKM. Trimming removed 8 bases from V and 0 bases from J, with 17 bases in between. The CDR3 DNA is TGTGCCAGCTTCAGGGGACATCAAACCTCCTACGAGCAGTACTTC. Protein sequence: CASFRGHQTSYEQYF.

The rearrangement joins TRBV30 to TRBJ2-5, with D perhaps matching TRBD2 (5 bases). V dropped 5 bases and J dropped 5 bases, with 21 bases sitting between them. The CDR3 contains 15 residues. Germline V gene sequence: CDR1 GTSNPN, CDR2 SVGIG (reference sequence). The DNA of the CDR3 is TGTGCCTGGGCGGGTGGTTTGTCTGGAAGGGAGACCCAGTACTTC. Its translation is CAWAGGLSGRETQYF.

This rearrangement joins TRBV15 to TRBJ1-5; no definite D call. Germline loops: CDR1 LNHNV, CDR2 YYDKDF (reference sequence). Trimming left V 0 bases short and J 5 bases short, with 11 bases between. The CDR3 runs to 15 residues. For the CDR3, the DNA is TGTGCCACCAGCAGAGAGGCTTCGGGTTATCAGCCCCAGCATTTT. Encoded protein: CATSREASGYQPQHF.

V is TRBV5-1 and J is TRBJ2-7, with a weak D call TRBD1 (5 bases). The V and J ends lost 0 bases and 5 bases respectively, with 12 bases between them. Germline V lookup: CDR1 SGHRS, CDR2 YFSETQ. This CDR3 is 14 amino acids long. The CDR3 DNA sequence: TGCGCCAGCAGCTTGGGTACAGGCAAGAACGAGCAGTACTTC. Translated, it gives CASSLGTGKNEQYF.

The chain couples TRBV7-9 to TRBJ2-2; D is unclear. The CDR3 spans 14 residues. V lost 4 bases and J 5 bases, leaving 11 bases between the germline ends. Per germline, CDR1 SEHNR and CDR2 FQNEAQ (reference sequence). The CDR3 loop is CASSSGPGTGELFF. In nucleotides, the CDR3 is TGTGCCAGCAGCTCGGGCCCAGGTACCGGGGAGCTGTTTTTT.

This clone has only a few counts. The chain links TRBV30 to TRBJ2-7, with 8 bases that match TRBD1. The V gene's germline CDR1 is GTSNPN and CDR2 SVGIG (reference sequence). CDR3 size: 13 residues. Germline trimming cut 6 bases from V and 2 bases from J; bases unmatched to any gene: 6. CDR3 sequence: CACTPGQAYEQYF. As DNA, the CDR3 is TGTGCCTGTACTCCGGGACAGGCCTACGAGCAGTACTTC.

The J gene is TRBJ1-5, the V gene TRBV19, with 9 bases matching TRBD1. Per germline, CDR1 LNHDA and CDR2 SQIVND (reference sequence). J lost 7 bases, V lost 3 bases, and 7 bases had no gene match. The CDR3 runs 15 residues. CDR3 sequence (DNA): TGTGCCAGTAGTATGTCCGGGACAGGGACGCAGCCCCAGCATTTT. Translating gives CASSMSGTGTQPQHF.

The DNA for the CDR3 is TGTGCCTTCAGACCAGCAGGCCTCTATGGCTACACCTTC. It is translated as CAFRPAGLYGYTF. The V and J genes are TRBV6-5 and TRBJ1-2; D is ambiguous. Germline V lookup: CDR1 MNHEY, CDR2 SVGAGI. This CDR3 is built from 13 residues. The V end was cut by 11 bases, the J end by 4 bases, with 17 bases between.

The chain employs TRBV6-6 and TRBJ2-1; D may be TRBD2 (7 bases). The length of the CDR3 is 15 residues. Germline CDR1 MNHNY, CDR2 SVGAGI (reference sequence). V was pared by 6 bases and J by 4 bases, with 16 bases between. In DNA form, the CDR3 reads TGTGCCAGCAGCCCAGGGGAGGGACCATACAATGAGCAGTTCTTC. Translating gives CASSPGEGPYNEQFF.

The chain carries TRBV5-4 and TRBJ1-2; tentative D call: TRBD1 (6 bases). With 3 bases removed from V and 4 bases from J, the gap between germline ends came to 19 bases. Germline V gene lookup returns CDR1 SGHNT and CDR2 YYREEE (reference sequence). The CDR3 is made up of 16 amino acids. The CDR3 is CASSSGRQGIIYGYTF. As DNA, the CDR3 is TGTGCCAGCAGCTCGGGGCGGCAGGGGATAATCTATGGCTACACCTTC. Combining the CDR3 with reference TRBV5-4 and TRBJ1-2 gives the whole variable domain ETGVTQSPTHLIKTRGQQVTLRCSSQSGHNTVSWYQQALGQGPQFIFQYYREEENGRGNFPPRFSGLQFPNYSSELNVNALELDDSALYLCASSSGRQGIIYGYTFGSGTRLTVV.

The chain combines TRBV14 with TRBJ1-2; D not resolved. Germline V lookup: CDR1 SGHDN, CDR2 FVKESK. The CDR3 spans 13 residues. The germline V and J ends were trimmed by 2 bases and 4 bases, with 8 bases remaining between them. The CDR3 loop reads CASSQQAGYGYTF. CDR3 in DNA: TGTGCCAGCAGCCAACAGGCCGGCTATGGCTACACCTTC.

This clone was counted once. The rearrangement links TRBV7-2 to TRBJ1-2; weak D call: TRBD1 (5 bases). CDR3 length: 14 residues. Germline V CDR1 and CDR2: SGHTA, FQGNSA. The V end lost 6 bases, the J end lost 6 bases, and 17 bases lay between the germline ends. The CDR3 is CASSPRGPLNGYTF. CDR3 nucleotide sequence: TGTGCCAGCAGTCCGAGGGGCCCCTTGAATGGCTACACCTTC.

The genes are TRBV5-6 and TRBJ2-3, with a tentative D call TRBD1 (6 bases). Per germline, CDR1 SGHDT and CDR2 YYEEEE. V lost 0 bases to trimming and J lost 2 bases, with 13 bases between them. The CDR3 sequence is 16 residues long. In nucleotides, the CDR3 is TGTGCCAGCAGCTTGGCGGCAGGGGTATTCACAGATACGCAGTATTTT. Protein sequence: CASSLAAGVFTDTQYF.

The chain links TRBV20-1 to TRBJ2-7; no definite D call. The germline V and J ends were trimmed by 3 bases and 5 bases, with 8 bases remaining between them. Germline values: CDR1 DFQATT, CDR2 SNEGSKA (reference sequence). The CDR3 contains 11 residues. The CDR3 nucleotides are TGCAGTGCTAGCAGGTCAAACGAGCAGTACTTC. Protein product: CSASRSNEQYF.

This clone was recorded a few times. The chain links TRBV3-1 (or the pseudogene TRBV3-2) to TRBJ1-1; TRBD1 matches at 11 bases. Germline V lookup: CDR1 LGHDT, CDR2 YNNKEL (reference sequence). The CDR3 is 14 amino acids. V lost 3 bases to trimming and J lost 10 bases; unmatched junction nucleotides: 7. The DNA for the CDR3 is TGTGCCAGCAGCCACTCCGGACAGGGGGCTAGAGCTTTCTTT. It encodes CASSHSGQGARAFF.

The chain joins TRBV7-9 to TRBJ1-4; D might be TRBD1 (6 bases). The CDR3 loop spans 16 amino acids. V lost 5 bases to trimming and J lost 4 bases, with 17 bases between them. Germline CDR1 SEHNR, CDR2 FQNEAQ (reference sequence). The DNA of the CDR3 is TGTGCCAGCAGCCAACCCCCAGGGGATCTTAATGAAAAACTGTTTTTT. Its translation: CASSQPPGDLNEKLFF. The variable domain in full, completed from reference TRBV7-9 and TRBJ1-4, reads DTGVSQNPRHKITKRGQNVTFRCDPISEHNRLYWYRQTLGQGPEFLTYFQNEAQLEKSRLLSDRFSAERPKGSFSTLEIQRTEQGDSAMYLCASSQPPGDLNEKLFFGSGTQLSVL.

The rearrangement links TRBV6-2 or TRBV6-3 to TRBJ1-5; possibly TRBD1 for D (6 bases). CDR3 length: 11 amino acids. V lost 6 bases and J lost 11, with 11 bases in between. Per the germline V gene, CDR1 is MNHEY and CDR2 is SVGEGT. The CDR3 here is CASSQGGTQHF. The CDR3 coding sequence is TGTGCCAGCAGCCAAGGGGGGACCCAGCATTTT.

This clone was recorded once. DNA for the CDR3: TGTGCCAGCACCGTGACAGCCCTCTACGAGCAGTACTTC. Translation gives CASTVTALYEQYF. The chain uses TRBV6-4 and TRBJ2-7, with D perhaps matching TRBD1 (5 bases). The CDR3 consists of 13 residues. V was shortened by 7 bases and J by 3 bases, with 13 bases between the two germline ends. Germline V gene sequence: CDR1 MRHNA, CDR2 SNTAGT.

The V call is TRBV28, the J call TRBJ1-4, with TRBD1 as a possible D gene (5 bases). CDR3 length: 16 residues. Trimming cost V 6 bases and J 4 bases, with 18 bases left between them. Germline V gene sequence: CDR1 MDHEN, CDR2 SYDVKM. Here the CDR3 reads CASRLHRQLSNEKLFF. CDR3 coding DNA: TGTGCCAGCAGGCTCCATAGACAGCTTAGTAATGAAAAACTGTTTTTT.

The chain uses TRBV5-1 and TRBJ2-1; 10 positions agree with TRBD2. The J segment lost 8 bases and the V segment lost 0 bases, leaving 5 bases of the junction unmatched. Per germline, CDR1 SGHRS and CDR2 YFSETQ. The CDR3 has 15 residues. The CDR3 protein is CASSLGLAGVYEQFF. The CDR3 bases are TGCGCCAGCAGCTTGGGGCTAGCGGGGGTTTATGAGCAGTTCTTC.